These 6 T cell receptor beta chains came from one sample sequenced in a study of memory CD4+ T cells and cytomegalovirus serostatus. Repertoires were generated with immunoSEQ multiplex PCR, while TCRdb's copy carries only in-frame clones and drops some. The table lists tens of thousands of clones, more than 70% of them singletons. Single viable CD3+CD4+CD8-CD45RO+ cells were sorted as the memory CD4+ T cells. The sequenced material came from memory CD4+ T cells from blood. The receptors come from an adult in good health and CMV-seronegative.

CDR3 coding DNA: TGTGCCAGCAGTCGGGACAGGGGTGGTCAGCCCCAGCATTTT. It translates to CASSRDRGGQPQHF. The chain combines TRBV6-1 with TRBJ1-5, with TRBD1 identical over 10 bases. Germline CDR1 and CDR2: MNHNS and SASEGT. The CDR3 sequence is 14 residues long. The V gene end was trimmed by 5 bases and the J gene end by 6 bases; junction bases not matched to a gene: 4.

The CDR3 loop reads CASSIQLAGANTGELFF. CDR3 nucleotides: TGTGCCAGTAGTATCCAACTAGCGGGAGCGAACACCGGGGAGCTGTTTTTT. The rearrangement joins TRBV19 to TRBJ2-2; 11 nucleotides match TRBD2. This CDR3 region has 17 residues. Germline values: CDR1 LNHDA, CDR2 SQIVND (reference sequence). V lost 3 bases and J lost 0; bases outside the gene matches: 3.

This clone was seen only once. The chain employs TRBV21-1 and TRBJ2-1; whether TRBD2, the table's D call, matches the DNA was not checked. TRBV21-1 is deemed a pseudogene. The CDR3 runs 16 residues. DNA of the CDR3: TGTGCCAGCAGCAAAAGCGGGCCGAGCTCCTACAATGAGCAGTTCTTC. It encodes CASSKSGPSSYNEQFF.

V usage is TRBV27 and J usage is TRBJ2-3, with D possibly being TRBD1 (6 bases). Germline V gene sequence: CDR1 MNHEY, CDR2 SMNVEV (reference sequence). The CDR3 covers 14 residues. The germline V and J ends were trimmed by 5 bases and 2 bases, with 11 bases remaining between them. In DNA form, the CDR3 reads TGTGCCAGCAGTCCCGGGACACTCACAGATACGCAGTATTTT. It encodes CASSPGTLTDTQYF.

The chain couples TRBV2 to TRBJ2-5, with TRBD1 matching 8 bases. The CDR3 extends over 14 amino acids. Germline trimming cut 4 bases from V and 5 bases from J; bases unmatched to any gene: 6. Germline V gene sequence: CDR1 SNHLY, CDR2 FYNNEI. The CDR3 DNA reads TGTGCCAGCAGTGTGCGACAGGGGAGCGAGACCCAGTACTTC. This codes for CASSVRQGSETQYF.

A single count supports this clone. The chain employs TRBV5-1 and TRBJ2-7; TRBD1 aligns across 7 bases. The CDR3 totals 15 residues. Germline assignment: CDR1 SGHRS and CDR2 YFSETQ. After removal of 4 bases from V and 6 bases from J, the junction contained 13 bases not matched to a gene. CDR3 in DNA: TGCGCCAGCAGCAGGGAGCCAGGGCCAGGGGGCGAGCAGTACTTC. It yields the protein CASSREPGPGGEQYF.